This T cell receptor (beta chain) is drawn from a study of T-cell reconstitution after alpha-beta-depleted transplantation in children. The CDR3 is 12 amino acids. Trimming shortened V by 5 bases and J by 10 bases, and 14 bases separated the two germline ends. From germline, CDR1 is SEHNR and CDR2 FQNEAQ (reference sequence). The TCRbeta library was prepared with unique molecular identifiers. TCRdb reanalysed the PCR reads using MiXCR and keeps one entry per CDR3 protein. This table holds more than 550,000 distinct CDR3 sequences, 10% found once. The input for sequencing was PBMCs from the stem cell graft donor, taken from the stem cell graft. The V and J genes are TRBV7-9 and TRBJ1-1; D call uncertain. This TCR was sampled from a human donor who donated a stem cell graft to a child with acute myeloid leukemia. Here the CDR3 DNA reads TGTGCCAGCAGCCAAGGGTGGGCCGGAGCTTTCTTT. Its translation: CASSQGWAGAFF. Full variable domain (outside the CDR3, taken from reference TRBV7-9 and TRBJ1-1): DTGVSQNPRHKITKRGQNVTFRCDPISEHNRLYWYRQTLGQGPEFLTYFQNEAQLEKSRLLSDRFSAERPKGSFSTLEIQRTEQGDSAMYLCASSQGWAGAFFGQGTRLTVV.